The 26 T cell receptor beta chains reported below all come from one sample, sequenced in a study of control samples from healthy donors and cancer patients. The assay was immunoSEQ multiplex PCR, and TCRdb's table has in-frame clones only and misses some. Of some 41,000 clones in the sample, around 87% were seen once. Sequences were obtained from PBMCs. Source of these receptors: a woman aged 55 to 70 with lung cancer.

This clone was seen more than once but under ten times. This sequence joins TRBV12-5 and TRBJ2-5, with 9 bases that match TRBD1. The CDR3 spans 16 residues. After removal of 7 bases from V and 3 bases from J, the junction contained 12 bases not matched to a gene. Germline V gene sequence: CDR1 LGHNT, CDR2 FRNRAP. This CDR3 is CASATGTGGAKETQYF. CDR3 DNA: TGTGCTAGTGCCACAGGAACAGGGGGCGCAAAAGAGACCCAGTACTTC.

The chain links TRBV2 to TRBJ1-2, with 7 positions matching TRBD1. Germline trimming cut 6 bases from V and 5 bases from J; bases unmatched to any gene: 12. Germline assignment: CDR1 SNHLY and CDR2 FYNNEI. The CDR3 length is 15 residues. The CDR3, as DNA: TGTGCCAGCAGGTTTAGACAGGGTATAACTTATGGCTACACCTTC. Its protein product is CASRFRQGITYGYTF.

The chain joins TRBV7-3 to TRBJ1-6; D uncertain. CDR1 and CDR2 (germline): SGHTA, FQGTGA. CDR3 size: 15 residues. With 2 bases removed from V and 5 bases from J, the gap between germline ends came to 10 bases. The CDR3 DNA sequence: TGTGCCAGCAGCTTAGGGTCTGCTGATAATTCACCCCTCCACTTT. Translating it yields CASSLGSADNSPLHF.

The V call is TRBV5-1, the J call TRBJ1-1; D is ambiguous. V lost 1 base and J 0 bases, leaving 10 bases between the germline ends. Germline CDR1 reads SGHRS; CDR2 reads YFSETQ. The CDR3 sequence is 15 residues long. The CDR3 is CASSLTKDVNTEAFF. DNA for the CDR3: TGCGCCAGCAGCTTGACTAAGGACGTGAACACTGAAGCTTTCTTT.

In DNA form, the CDR3 reads TGTGCCAGCAGCTCGCCTGGGAATTACGAGCAGTACTTC. Encoded protein: CASSSPGNYEQYF. J is TRBJ2-7 and V is TRBV7-2, with no clear D. This CDR3 contains 13 residues. CDR1 is SGHTA, CDR2 FQGNSA, per germline. Trimming took 4 bases from V and 4 from J, leaving 11 bases between them.

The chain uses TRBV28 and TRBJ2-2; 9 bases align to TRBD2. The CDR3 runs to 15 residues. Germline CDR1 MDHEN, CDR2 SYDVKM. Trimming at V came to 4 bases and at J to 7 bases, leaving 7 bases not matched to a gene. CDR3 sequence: CASSSLAGLIGELFF. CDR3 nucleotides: TGTGCCAGCAGTTCCCTAGCGGGATTAATCGGGGAGCTGTTTTTT.

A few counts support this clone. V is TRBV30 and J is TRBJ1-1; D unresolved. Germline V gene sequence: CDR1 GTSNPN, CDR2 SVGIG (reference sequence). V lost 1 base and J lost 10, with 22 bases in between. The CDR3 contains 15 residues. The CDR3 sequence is CAWSGGSKADMRAFF. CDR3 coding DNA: TGTGCCTGGAGTGGCGGCTCAAAGGCAGACATGCGAGCTTTCTTT.

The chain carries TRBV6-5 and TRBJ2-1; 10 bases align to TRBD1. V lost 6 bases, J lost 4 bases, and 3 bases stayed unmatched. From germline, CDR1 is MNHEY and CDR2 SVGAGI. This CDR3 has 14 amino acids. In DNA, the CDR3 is TGTGCCAGCAGCCGGGACAGGGGTTACAATGAGCAGTTCTTC. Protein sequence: CASSRDRGYNEQFF.

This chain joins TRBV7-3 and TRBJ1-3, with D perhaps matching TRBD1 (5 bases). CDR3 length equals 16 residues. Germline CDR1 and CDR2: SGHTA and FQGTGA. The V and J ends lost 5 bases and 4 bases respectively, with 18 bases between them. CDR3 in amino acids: CASSIRGLGPGNTIYF. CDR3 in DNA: TGTGCCAGCAGCATCCGGGGACTTGGACCCGGAAACACCATATATTTT.

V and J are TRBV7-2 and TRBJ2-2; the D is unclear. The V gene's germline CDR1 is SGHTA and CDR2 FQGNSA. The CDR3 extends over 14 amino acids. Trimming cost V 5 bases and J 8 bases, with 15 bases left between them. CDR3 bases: TGTGCCAGCAGCCTTGACCCAGGAAGTGGGGAGCTGTTTTTT. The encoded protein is CASSLDPGSGELFF.

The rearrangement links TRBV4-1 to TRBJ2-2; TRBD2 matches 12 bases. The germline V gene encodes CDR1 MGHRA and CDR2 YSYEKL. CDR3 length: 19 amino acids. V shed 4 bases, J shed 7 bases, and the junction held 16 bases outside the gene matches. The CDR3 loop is CASSRLPGLAGGARGELFF. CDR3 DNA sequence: TGCGCCAGCAGCCGACTACCGGGGCTAGCGGGAGGGGCTCGCGGGGAGCTGTTTTTT.

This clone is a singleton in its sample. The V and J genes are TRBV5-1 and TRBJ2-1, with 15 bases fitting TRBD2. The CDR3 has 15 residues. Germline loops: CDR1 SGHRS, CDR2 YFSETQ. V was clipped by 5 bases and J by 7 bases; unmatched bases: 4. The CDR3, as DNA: TGCGCCAGCAGGACCGGGACTAGCGGGAGGAATGAGCAGTTCTTC. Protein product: CASRTGTSGRNEQFF.

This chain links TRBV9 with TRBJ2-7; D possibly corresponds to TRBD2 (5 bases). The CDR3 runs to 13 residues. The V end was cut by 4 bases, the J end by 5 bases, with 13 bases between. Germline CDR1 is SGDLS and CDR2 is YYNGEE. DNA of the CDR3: TGTGCCAGCAGCATAGGGAGAAGAGACGAGCAGTACTTC. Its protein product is CASSIGRRDEQYF.

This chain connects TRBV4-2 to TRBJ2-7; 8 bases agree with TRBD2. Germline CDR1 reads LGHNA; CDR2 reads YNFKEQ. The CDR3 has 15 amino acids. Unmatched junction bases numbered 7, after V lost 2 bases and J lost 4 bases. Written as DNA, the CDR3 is TGTGCCAGCAGCCAATCGAGCGGGAGCGGGTACGAGCAGTACTTC. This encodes CASSQSSGSGYEQYF.

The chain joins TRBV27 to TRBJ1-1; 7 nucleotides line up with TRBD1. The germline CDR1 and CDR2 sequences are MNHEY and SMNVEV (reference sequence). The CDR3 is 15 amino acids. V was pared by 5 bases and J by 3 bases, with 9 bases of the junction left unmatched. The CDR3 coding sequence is TGTGCCAGCAGTGAGATCGGGACAGACCACACTGAAGCTTTCTTT. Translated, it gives CASSEIGTDHTEAFF.

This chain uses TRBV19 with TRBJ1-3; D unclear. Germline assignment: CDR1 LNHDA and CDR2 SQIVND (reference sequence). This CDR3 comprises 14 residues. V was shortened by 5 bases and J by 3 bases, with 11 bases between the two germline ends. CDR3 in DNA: TGTGCCAGTAGTCCGAAACCACGTGGAAACACCATATATTTT. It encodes CASSPKPRGNTIYF. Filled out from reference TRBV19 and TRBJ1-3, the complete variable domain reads DGGITQSPKYLFRKEGQNVTLSCEQNLNHDAMYWYRQDPGQGLRLIYYSQIVNDFQKGDIAEGYSVSREKKESFPLTVTSAQKNPTAFYLCASSPKPRGNTIYFGEGSWLTVV.

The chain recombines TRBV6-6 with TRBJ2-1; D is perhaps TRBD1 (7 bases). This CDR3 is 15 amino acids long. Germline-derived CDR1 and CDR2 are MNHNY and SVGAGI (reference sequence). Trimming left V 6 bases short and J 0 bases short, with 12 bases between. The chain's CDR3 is CASREGQSSYNEQFF. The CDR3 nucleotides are TGTGCCAGCAGGGAGGGACAGAGCTCCTACAATGAGCAGTTCTTC.

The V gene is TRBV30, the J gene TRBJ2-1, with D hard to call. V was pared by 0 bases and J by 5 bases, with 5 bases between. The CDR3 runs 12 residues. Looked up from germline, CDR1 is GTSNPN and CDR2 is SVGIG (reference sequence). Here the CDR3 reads CAWSVTDNEQFF. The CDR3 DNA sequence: TGTGCCTGGAGTGTGACGGACAATGAGCAGTTCTTC.

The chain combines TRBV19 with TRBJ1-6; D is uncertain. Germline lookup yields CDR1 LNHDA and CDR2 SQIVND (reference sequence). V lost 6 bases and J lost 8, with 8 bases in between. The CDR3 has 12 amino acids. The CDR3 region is CASRSPDSPLHF. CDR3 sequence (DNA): TGTGCCAGTAGGTCGCCGGATTCACCCCTCCACTTT.

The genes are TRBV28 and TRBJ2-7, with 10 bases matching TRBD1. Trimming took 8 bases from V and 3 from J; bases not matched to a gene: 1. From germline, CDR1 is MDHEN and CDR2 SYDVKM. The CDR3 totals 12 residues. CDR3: CASGDRGYEQYF. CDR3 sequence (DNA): TGTGCCAGCGGGGACAGGGGCTACGAGCAGTACTTC.

CDR3 residues: CASSQSDTQYF. The DNA for the CDR3 is TGTGCCAGCAGTCAGTCAGATACGCAGTATTTT. J is TRBJ2-3 and V is TRBV12-3 or TRBV12-4; D uncertain. Trimming pared 5 bases from V and 4 bases from J, leaving 4 bases between. CDR3 length: 11 amino acids.

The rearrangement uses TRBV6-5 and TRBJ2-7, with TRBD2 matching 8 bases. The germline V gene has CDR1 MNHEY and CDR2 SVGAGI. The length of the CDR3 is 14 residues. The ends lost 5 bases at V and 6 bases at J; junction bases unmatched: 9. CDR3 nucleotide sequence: TGTGCCAGCAGTCGGGCGGGAGGATCACGCGAGCAGTACTTC. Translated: CASSRAGGSREQYF.

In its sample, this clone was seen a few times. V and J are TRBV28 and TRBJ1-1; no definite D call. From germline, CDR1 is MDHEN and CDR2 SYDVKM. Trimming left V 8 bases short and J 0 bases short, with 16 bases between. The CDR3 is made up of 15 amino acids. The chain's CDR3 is CASPKGRVVNTEAFF. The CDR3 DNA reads TGTGCCAGCCCTAAAGGTAGAGTAGTGAACACTGAAGCTTTCTTT. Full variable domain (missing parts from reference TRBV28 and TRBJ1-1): DVKVTQSSRYLVKRTGEKVFLECVQDMDHENMFWYRQDPGLGLRLIYFSYDVKMKEKGDIPEGYSVSREKKERFSLILESASTNQTSMYLCASPKGRVVNTEAFFGQGTRLTVV.

The DNA for the CDR3 is TGTGCCAGCAGCTTAGAACAGGAAGCTAACTATGGCTACACCTTC. Protein product: CASSLEQEANYGYTF. V gene TRBV7-3 combines with J gene TRBJ1-2; TRBD1 is a possible D gene (5 bases). Trimming removed 2 bases from V and 0 bases from J, with 10 bases in between. CDR3 length equals 15 residues. The V gene's germline CDR1 is SGHTA and CDR2 FQGTGA. The full variable domain, with the rest looked up from reference TRBV7-3 and TRBJ1-2, is GAGVSQTPSNKVTEKGKYVELRCDPISGHTALYWYRQSLGQGPEFLIYFQGTGAADDSGLPNDRFFAVRPEGSVSTLKIQRTERGDSAVYLCASSLEQEANYGYTFGSGTRLTVV.

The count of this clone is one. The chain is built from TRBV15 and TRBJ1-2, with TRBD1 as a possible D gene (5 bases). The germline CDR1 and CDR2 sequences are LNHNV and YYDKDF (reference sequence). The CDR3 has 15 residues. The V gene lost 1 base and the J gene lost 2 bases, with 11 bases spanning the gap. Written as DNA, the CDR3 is TGTGCCACCAGCAGAGGAGGGGTCACGAACTATGGCTACACCTTC. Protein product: CATSRGGVTNYGYTF.

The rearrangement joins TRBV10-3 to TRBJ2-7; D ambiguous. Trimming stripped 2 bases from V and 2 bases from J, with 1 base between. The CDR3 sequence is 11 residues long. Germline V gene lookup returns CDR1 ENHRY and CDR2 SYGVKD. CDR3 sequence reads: CAISEAYEQYF. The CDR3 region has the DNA TGTGCCATCAGTGAGGCCTACGAGCAGTACTTC.